This T cell receptor (beta chain) was profiled in a study of early T cells in non-severe SARS-CoV-2 infection. As for the study in general: Sequenced material consisted of bulk RNA (from unsorted whole blood), and chains were unpaired.

Germline assignment: CDR1 MNHEY and CDR2 SMNVEV (reference sequence). The V end lost 0 bases, the J end lost 5 bases, and 12 bases lay between the germline ends. There are 15 residues in the CDR3. TCRdb recomputed calls from the 5' RACE reads with MiXCR, one row per CDR3 protein. The sample carries more than 50,000 distinct CDR3 sequences, around an eighth recorded once. Points from the study as a whole: VDJdb-based matching was biased toward anti-spike CD8 responses and missed private and CD4 specificities.

As concerns this clonotype: Its specificity is not known.

The starting material was whole blood, obtained at baseline. This chain connects TRBV27 to TRBJ2-3, with D maybe TRBD1 (6 bases). The TCR sequence derives from an adult who was a healthcare worker with PCR-confirmed SARS-CoV-2 infection or an uninfected control (not recorded which). CDR3 in amino acids: CASSLSGGTRDTQYF. DNA of the CDR3: TGTGCCAGCAGTTTATCTGGGGGCACCAGAGATACGCAGTATTTT.